A selection of T cell receptor beta chains follows, all from one sample in a study of response to subunit inactivated influenza vaccine. TCRdb re-called the RT-PCR reads through MiXCR, storing one row per CDR3 protein. The repertoire holds 400,000 to 650,000 distinct CDR3 sequences, with under 8.5% as singletons. This sample comprised PBMCs from blood, obtained about 24 months after vaccination. The receptors here all came from a man aged 50 to 69 who received an inactivated influenza vaccine. The CDR3 runs from the conserved cysteine through the conserved F or W. The order of the fields is J gene, V gene, CDR3 length, clone size, D gene, CDR3 DNA, CDR3 protein. The D gene is left open where the match is weak. Not all rows give a size; the values are once, few, many and, for expanded clones, a class.

TRBJ2-1 | TRBV5-1 | 13 | many | TRBD2 | TGCGCCAGCACACGGGGGGGTTTCAATGAGCAGTTCTTC | CASTRGGFNEQFF
TRBJ2-1 | TRBV12-3/TRBV12-4 | 20 | many | TRBD2 | TGTGCCAGCAGTCACCCCGGACTAGCGGGGGCCTCAAGCTCCTACAATGAGCAGTTCTTC | CASSHPGLAGASSSYNEQFF
TRBJ2-7 | TRBV6-5 | 12 | . | . | TGTGCCAGCAGCCTCGACCTGGTGAAGCAGTACTTC | CASSLDLVKQYF
TRBJ2-3 | TRBV12-3/TRBV12-4 | 15 | few | TRBD2 | TGTGCCAGCACTCCTGCCGGACTAGCAAGAGATACGCAGTATTTT | CASTPAGLARDTQYF
TRBJ2-7 | TRBV10-3 | 16 | many | TRBD2 | TGTGCCATCAGTGAAAGCGGGAAGTTTTTTTCCTACGAGCAGTACTTC | CAISESGKFFSYEQYF
TRBJ1-1 | TRBV6-5 | 17 | few | . | TGTGCCAGCAGTTACTCGTTTAAGGTCAGGGGAAGGACTGAAGCTTTCTTT | CASSYSFKVRGRTEAFF
TRBJ2-5 | TRBV20-1 | 13 | . | . | TGCAGCCTGACGAGGGGCAGTCAAGAGACCCAGTACTTC | CSLTRGSQETQYF
TRBJ1-5 | TRBV28 | 15 | . | . | TGTGCCAGCAGTTTAGTAGGCACAAATAGTCAGCCCCAGCATTTT | CASSLVGTNSQPQHF
TRBJ1-3 | TRBV7-9 | 16 | many | . | TGTGCCAGCACCCTAGAGGGTTTTTACTCTGGAAACACCATATATTTT | CASTLEGFYSGNTIYF
TRBJ2-1 | TRBV20-1 | 16 | . | . | TGCAGTGCTAGAGATTTCGGAGCTAGCTCCTACAATGAGCAGTTCTTC | CSARDFGASSYNEQFF
TRBJ1-2 | TRBV9 | 16 | . | . | TGTGCCAGCAGCCCAACCGGGGACGCGGGTTTGGGACGCTACACCTTC | CASSPTGDAGLGRYTF
TRBJ2-4 | TRBV20-1 | 14 | few | TRBD2 | TGCAGTGCTCAAGGGGGACTAGTGACAAACATTCAGTACTTC | CSAQGGLVTNIQYF
TRBJ2-7 | TRBV11-2 | 14 | few | . | TGTGCCAGCAGCTTAGCGGACACCACCTACGAGCAGTACTTC | CASSLADTTYEQYF
TRBJ2-4 | TRBV7-9 | 12 | many | TRBD2 | TGTGCCAGCAGCTTGGGGGGGGACATTCAGTACTTC | CASSLGGDIQYF
TRBJ2-1 | TRBV5-6 | 13 | . | . | TGTGCCAGCAGCCCCACCCGGGCTAGTCCGCAGTTCTTC | CASSPTRASPQFF
TRBJ2-1 | TRBV7-2 | 15 | . | . | TGTGCCAGCAGCCTCGGAGGGATCAGAGACAATGAGCAGTTCTTC | CASSLGGIRDNEQFF
TRBJ2-1 | TRBV27 | 15 | . | . | TGTGCCAGCACCTCGGCGCGCCGCACGGACAATGAGCAGTTCTTC | CASTSARRTDNEQFF
TRBJ1-5 | TRBV20-1 | 14 | many | TRBD1 | TGCAGTGCTACCCGGGACAGGGATTGGGAGCCCCAGCATTTT | CSATRDRDWEPQHF
TRBJ2-2 | TRBV7-9 | 16 | . | . | TGTGCCAGCAGCTTAGATAGGGTACTGAACACCGGGGAGCTGTTTTTT | CASSLDRVLNTGELFF
TRBJ2-3 | TRBV3-1 | 21 | many | TRBD2 | TGTGCCAGCAGCCCGTATATTATACTAGCGGGAGGGCCGAGGAGCACAGATACGCAGTATTTT | CASSPYIILAGGPRSTDTQYF
TRBJ2-4 | TRBV3-1 | 12 | few | . | TGTGCCAGCAGCCTACCCGGCGGAGGTCAGTACTTC | CASSLPGGGQYF
TRBJ2-3 | TRBV7-9 | 13 | few | . | TGTGCCAGCAGCTTAGCTCAGGGGCAGGCGCAGTATTTT | CASSLAQGQAQYF
TRBJ2-5 | TRBV12-3/TRBV12-4 | 14 | . | . | TGTGCCAGCAGCTTCCAGGGTGGCGGAGAGACCCAGTACTTC | CASSFQGGGETQYF
TRBJ2-5 | TRBV4-3 | 14 | few | . | TGCGCCAGCAGCCAAGGACTTAAACAAGAGACCCAGTACTTC | CASSQGLKQETQYF
TRBJ2-1 | TRBV6-4 | 13 | . | . | TGTGCCAGCAGTGACTCCCCAATCGATGAGCAGTTCTTC | CASSDSPIDEQFF
TRBJ2-7 | TRBV29-1 | 13 | . | . | TGCAGCGTTGTGGAACGGAGCTCCTACGAGCAGTACTTC | CSVVERSSYEQYF
TRBJ2-4 | TRBV12-3/TRBV12-4 | 14 | few | TRBD2 | TGTGCCAGCAGTACGGGGACCAAGCGGGGGTTTCAGTACTTC | CASSTGTKRGFQYF
TRBJ2-5 | TRBV4-2 | 16 | . | . | TGTGCCAGCAGCCAAGGGACTGAGTACCTCCAAGAGACCCAGTACTTC | CASSQGTEYLQETQYF
TRBJ1-3 | TRBV20-1 | 15 | . | . | TGCAGTGCTAGAGATCCCAGAAGCTCTGGAAACACCATATATTTT | CSARDPRSSGNTIYF
TRBJ2-7 | TRBV12-3/TRBV12-4 | 15 | . | TRBD2 | TGTGCCAGCAGCCGGCGGCGGGGGACCACCTACGAGCAGTACTTC | CASSRRRGTTYEQYF
TRBJ1-1 | TRBV7-9 | 14 | many | TRBD1 | TGTGCCAGCACCTTTACCAGGGGGGACACTGAAGCTTTCTTT | CASTFTRGDTEAFF
TRBJ2-5 | TRBV5-1 | 15 | . | TRBD2 | TGCGCCAGCAGCTTGGCCGGGACTAGCGCAGAGACCCAGTACTTC | CASSLAGTSAETQYF
TRBJ2-3 | TRBV4-2 | 16 | many | TRBD2 | TGTGCCAGCAGCCAAGATGGGGGACTAGCTACAGATACGCAGTATTTT | CASSQDGGLATDTQYF
TRBJ2-2 | TRBV7-8 | 18 | many | TRBD1 | TGTGCCAGCAGCTTACCCCGGGACAGGGCCGCGAACACCGGGGAGCTGTTTTTT | CASSLPRDRAANTGELFF
TRBJ2-1 | TRBV5-4 | 16 | many | TRBD2 | TGTGCCAGCAGCCCTTTAGGGGGAGGGACTAGCAATGAGCAGTTCTTC | CASSPLGGGTSNEQFF
TRBJ1-4 | TRBV18 | 16 | many | TRBD1 | TGTGCCAGCTCATCTATGACAGGGAGCACTAATGAAAAACTGTTTTTT | CASSSMTGSTNEKLFF
TRBJ2-2 | TRBV11-1 | 14 | many | TRBD1 | TGTGCCAGCAGCGGACAGGGAGGAACCGGGGAGCTGTTTTTT | CASSGQGGTGELFF
TRBJ1-1 | TRBV10-3 | 13 | few | TRBD1 | TGTGCCATCAGTGATCAACAGGGGACTGAAGCTTTCTTT | CAISDQQGTEAFF
TRBJ1-2 | TRBV7-2 | 15 | . | . | TGTGCCAGCAGCTTAGCGCTCGACATTAACTATGGCTACACCTTC | CASSLALDINYGYTF
TRBJ2-5 | TRBV20-1 | 16 | many | TRBD2 | TGCAGTGCTAGAGATCTGCGGACTAGCGGCCAAGAGACCCAGTACTTC | CSARDLRTSGQETQYF
TRBJ2-7 | TRBV6-1 | 13 | many | TRBD1 | TGTGCCAGCAGTCCCGACAGGGCCCTTCGCCTAGACTTC | CASSPDRALRLDF
TRBJ2-1 | TRBV4-2 | 13 | few | . | TGTGCCAGCAGCGCCGACGGAGGCAATGAGCAGTTCTTC | CASSADGGNEQFF
TRBJ2-7 | TRBV4-1 | 19 | . | TRBD1 | TGCGCCAGCAGCAACGCCGGGACAGGACTTCTCAGGGCGTCCTACGAGCAGTACTTC | CASSNAGTGLLRASYEQYF
TRBJ1-1 | TRBV28 | 15 | few | . | TGTGCCAGCAGTTTAACACAGGGTGGGAAGGCTGAAGCTTTCTTT | CASSLTQGGKAEAFF
TRBJ2-7 | TRBV27 | 14 | few | TRBD2 | TGTGCCAGCAGTTCCGGACTAGGGAAGGGAGAGCAGTACTTC | CASSSGLGKGEQYF
TRBJ1-4 | TRBV12-3/TRBV12-4 | 14 | . | TRBD1 | TGTGCCAGCAGCCGGACAGGGTATAATGAAAAACTGTTTTTT | CASSRTGYNEKLFF
TRBJ2-2 | TRBV2 | 13 | . | . | TGTGCCAGCAAGGGATCGAACACCGGGGAGCTGTTTTTT | CASKGSNTGELFF
TRBJ2-7 | TRBV20-1 | 14 | few | TRBD2 | TGCAGTCAACTTGGCAGCGGGAGAATGAAGGAGCAGTACTTC | CSQLGSGRMKEQYF
TRBJ2-7 | TRBV5-1 | 14 | many | TRBD1 | TGCGCCAGCAGCTGGACAGGGATCGGCAACGAGCAGTACTTC | CASSWTGIGNEQYF
TRBJ2-7 | TRBV20-1 | 13 | few | . | TGCAGTGCTCGGGACACGAACCTCTACGAGCAGTACTTC | CSARDTNLYEQYF
TRBJ2-3 | TRBV20-1 | 13 | few | . | TGCAGTGCTCCCCCTCACTCCACAGATACGCAGTATTTT | CSAPPHSTDTQYF
TRBJ2-7 | TRBV27 | 17 | few | . | TGTGCCAGCAGTTTATCCTCCTTAGCGGATAGCTCCTACGAGCAGTACTTC | CASSLSSLADSSYEQYF
TRBJ1-3 | TRBV7-8 | 16 | . | TRBD1 | TGTGCCAGCAGCGTAAGCACAGGGGGCTCTGGAAACACCATATATTTT | CASSVSTGGSGNTIYF
TRBJ2-1 | TRBV4-3 | 15 | few | TRBD2 | TGCGCCAGCAGCCCGGTATTGCTAGCGGGAGTTGAGCAGTTCTTC | CASSPVLLAGVEQFF
TRBJ2-7 | TRBV23-1 | 16 | . | . | TGCGCCAGCAGTATATGTGGGCGAGGGACCGCGTCCGAGCAGTACTTC | CASSICGRGTASEQYF
TRBJ2-1 | TRBV5-1 | 15 | . | TRBD2 | TGCGCCAGCAGCACGTCAACGGGAGGGCCCTATGAGCAGTTCTTC | CASSTSTGGPYEQFF
TRBJ2-7 | TRBV5-6 | 13 | . | TRBD2 | TGTGCCATCGGCCGGGGGGGGCTCTACGAGCAGTACTTC | CAIGRGGLYEQYF